This T cell receptor beta chain was observed in a study of blood T cell repertoires in COVID-19. Study details: COVID-19 samples, acute and convalescent, were from the United States, Italy and Spain. Nucleic acid was either cDNA or gDNA, and it came from T cells, B-cell-depleted T cells, or PBMCs.

Methods used by the authors: Estimation of nucleated cell counts relied on the amplification of reference gene primers. Data came from immunoSEQ multiplex PCR; TCRdb stores just in-frame clones and leaves some out. That table furnishes V, J and clone size, whereas the DNA furnished D and trimming. The table shows 53,000 or so clones, with roughly 76% occurring only once. Germline values: CDR1 SQVTM, CDR2 ANQGSEA. Trimming shortened V by 4 bases and J by 8 bases, and 17 bases separated the two germline ends. The CDR3 is 13 amino acids. Material: peripheral blood. The TCR was taken from a man aged 45-65 years with active or convalescent COVID-19. This sequence joins TRBV29-1 and TRBJ1-1; D unresolved. CDR3 protein: CSVAASGRTEAFF. For the CDR3, the DNA is TGCAGCGTTGCGGCCTCTGGGAGAACCGAAGCTTTCTTT.